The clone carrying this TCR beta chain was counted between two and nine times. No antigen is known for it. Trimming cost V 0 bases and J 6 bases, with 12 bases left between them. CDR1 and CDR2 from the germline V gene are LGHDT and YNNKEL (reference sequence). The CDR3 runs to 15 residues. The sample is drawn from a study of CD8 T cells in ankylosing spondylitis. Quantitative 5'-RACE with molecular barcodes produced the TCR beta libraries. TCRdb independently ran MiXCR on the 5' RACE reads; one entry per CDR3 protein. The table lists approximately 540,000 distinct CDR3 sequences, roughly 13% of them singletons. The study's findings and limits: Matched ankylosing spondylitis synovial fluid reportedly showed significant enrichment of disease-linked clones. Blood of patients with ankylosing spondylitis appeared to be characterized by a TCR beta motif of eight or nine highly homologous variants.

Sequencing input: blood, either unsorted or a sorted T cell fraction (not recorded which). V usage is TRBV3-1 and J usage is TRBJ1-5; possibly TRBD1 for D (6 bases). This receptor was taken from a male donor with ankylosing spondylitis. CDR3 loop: CASSQDLRGSQPQHF. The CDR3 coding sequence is TGTGCCAGCAGCCAAGATCTCAGGGGAAGTCAGCCCCAGCATTTT.